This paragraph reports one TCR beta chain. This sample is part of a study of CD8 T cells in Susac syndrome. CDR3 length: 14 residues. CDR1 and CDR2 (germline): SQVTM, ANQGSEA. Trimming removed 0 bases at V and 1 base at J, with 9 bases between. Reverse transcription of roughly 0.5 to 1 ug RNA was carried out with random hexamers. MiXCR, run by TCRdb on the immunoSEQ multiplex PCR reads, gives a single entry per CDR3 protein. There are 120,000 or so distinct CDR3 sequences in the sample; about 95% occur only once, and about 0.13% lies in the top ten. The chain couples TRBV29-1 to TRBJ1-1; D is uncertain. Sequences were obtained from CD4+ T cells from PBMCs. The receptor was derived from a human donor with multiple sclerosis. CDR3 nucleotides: TGCAGCGTTGAAGATATGCCAGCGAACACTGAAGCTTTCTTT. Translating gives CSVEDMPANTEAFF.